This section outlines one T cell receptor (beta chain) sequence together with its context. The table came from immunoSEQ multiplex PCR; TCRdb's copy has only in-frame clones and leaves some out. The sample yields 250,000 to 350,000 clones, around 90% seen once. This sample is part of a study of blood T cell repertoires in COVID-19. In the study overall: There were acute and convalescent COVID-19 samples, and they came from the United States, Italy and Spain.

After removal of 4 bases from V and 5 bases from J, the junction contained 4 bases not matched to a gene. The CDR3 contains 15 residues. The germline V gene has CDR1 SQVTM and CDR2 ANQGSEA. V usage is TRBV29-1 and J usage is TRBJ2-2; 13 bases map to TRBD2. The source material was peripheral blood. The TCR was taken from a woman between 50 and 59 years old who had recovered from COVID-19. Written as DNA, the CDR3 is TGCAGCGTTGGGACTAGCGGGAGTCGAACCGGGGAGCTGTTTTTT. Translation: CSVGTSGSRTGELFF.